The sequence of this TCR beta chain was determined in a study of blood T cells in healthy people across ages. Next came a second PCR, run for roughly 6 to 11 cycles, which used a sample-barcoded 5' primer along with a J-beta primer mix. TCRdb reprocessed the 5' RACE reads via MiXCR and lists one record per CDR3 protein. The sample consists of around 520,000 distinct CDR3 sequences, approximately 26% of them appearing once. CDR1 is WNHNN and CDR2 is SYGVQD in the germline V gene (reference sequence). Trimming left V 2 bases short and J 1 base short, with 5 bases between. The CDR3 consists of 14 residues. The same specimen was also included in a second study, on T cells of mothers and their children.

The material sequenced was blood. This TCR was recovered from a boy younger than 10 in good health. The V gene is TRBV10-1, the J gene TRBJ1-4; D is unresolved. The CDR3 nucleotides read TGCGCCAGCAGTGAGACCAAAACTAATGAAAAACTGTTTTTT. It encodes CASSETKTNEKLFF.